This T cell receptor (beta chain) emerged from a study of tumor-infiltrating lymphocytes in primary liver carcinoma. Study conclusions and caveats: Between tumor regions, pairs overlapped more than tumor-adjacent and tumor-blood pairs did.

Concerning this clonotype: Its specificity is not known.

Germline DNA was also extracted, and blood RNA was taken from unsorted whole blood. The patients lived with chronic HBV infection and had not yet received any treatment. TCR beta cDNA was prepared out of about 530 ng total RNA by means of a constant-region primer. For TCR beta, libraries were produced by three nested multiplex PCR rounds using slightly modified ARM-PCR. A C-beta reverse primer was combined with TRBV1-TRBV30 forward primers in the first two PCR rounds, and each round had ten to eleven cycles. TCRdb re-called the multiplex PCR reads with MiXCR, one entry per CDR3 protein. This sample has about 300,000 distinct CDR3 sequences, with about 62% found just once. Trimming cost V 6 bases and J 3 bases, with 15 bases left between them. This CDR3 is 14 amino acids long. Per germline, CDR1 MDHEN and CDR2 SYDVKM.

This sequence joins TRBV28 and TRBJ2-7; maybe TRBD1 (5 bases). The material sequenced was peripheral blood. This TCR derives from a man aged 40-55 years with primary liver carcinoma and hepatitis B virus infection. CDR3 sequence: CASRDDSNYYEQYF. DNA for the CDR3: TGTGCCAGCAGAGACGACAGCAACTACTACGAGCAGTACTTC.